In its sample, the clone carrying this T cell receptor (beta chain) was seen many times. The data were obtained in a study of patients and donors after allogeneic stem cell transplantation. Germline-derived CDR1 and CDR2 are SGDLS and YYNGEE. The CDR3 has 14 amino acids. V shed 0 bases and J shed 8 bases, with 12 bases lying between them. From the RT-PCR reads, TCRdb called clonotypes with MiXCR, one entry per CDR3 protein. The data contain approximately 88,000 distinct CDR3 sequences, around 5% of them singletons. Sequenced material: blood, either unsorted or a sorted T cell fraction (not recorded which). The chain employs TRBV9 and TRBJ1-3; TRBD1 is a possible D gene (6 bases). The clonotype comes from a human donor who was either an allogeneic HSCT recipient or a stem cell or donor lymphocyte infusion donor (not recorded which). It is not recorded whose cells these are; they may come from a transplant donor. The CDR3 spells CASSVAFGGHTIYF. The CDR3 DNA reads TGTGCCAGCAGCGTAGCTTTCGGGGGCCACACCATATATTTT.